This T cell receptor (beta chain) was identified in a study of T cell repertoires in cytomegalovirus infection. The wider study: Indicated by public TCR beta signatures were CMV infection and matching HLA type. Broader study findings: The ex vivo response was dominated by HLA-C-restricted CMV-specific TCR beta clonotypes. Individuals carrying CMV plus the relevant HLA were identified by cumulative frequency of public TCR beta families.

TCRdb analysed the reads with MiXCR anew, one entry per CDR3 protein. The repertoire has a few hundred thousand distinct CDR3 sequences, about an eighth of them found once; the top ten carry 8.5% to 10%. As for this clonotype: Its antigen is not identified.

Trimming removed 0 bases from V and 2 bases from J; junction bases left unmatched: 2. CDR3 length equals 14 residues. CDR1 SGDLS and CDR2 YYNGEE come from the germline V gene. This TCR came from a human donor in good health (CMV status not recorded). Some clones in this sample may be carry-over from other donors' samples. The sequencing input was PBMCs. V is TRBV9 and J is TRBJ2-7; the match to TRBD2 covers 7 bases. This CDR3 reads CASSVDSGPYEQYF. The CDR3 region has the DNA TGTGCCAGCAGCGTAGATAGCGGGCCCTACGAGCAGTACTTC. Complete variable domain (other parts from reference TRBV9 and TRBJ2-7): DSGVTQTPKHLITATGQRVTLRCSPRSGDLSVYWYQQSLDQGLQFLIQYYNGEERAKGNILERFSAQQFPDLHSELNLSSLELGDSALYFCASSVDSGPYEQYFGPGTRLTVT.